This is a list of T cell receptor beta chains from one sample in a study of blood T cell repertoires in COVID-19. Produced via immunoSEQ multiplex PCR; TCRdb's table is partial and in-frame only. Here the sample spans 300,000 to 350,000 clones, about 90% being singletons. Sequencing was carried out using peripheral blood. The origin of the receptors is a woman between 18 and 30 years old who had recovered from COVID-19. Each CDR3 is given with its conserved first and last residue. The order of the fields is J gene, V gene, CDR3 protein.

J gene: TRBJ2-1; V gene: TRBV2; CDR3 protein: CASEEGGLAVYNEQFF
J gene: TRBJ1-1; V gene: TRBV11-3; CDR3 protein: CASSQQGTEAFF
J gene: TRBJ2-5; V gene: TRBV19; CDR3 protein: CASSLGLAGWVETQYF
J gene: TRBJ2-2; V gene: TRBV5-4; CDR3 protein: CASSLGGGELFF
J gene: TRBJ1-4; V gene: TRBV2; CDR3 protein: CASSAGFSEKLFF
J gene: TRBJ1-1; V gene: TRBV6-5; CDR3 protein: CASSHRNTEAFF
J gene: TRBJ2-1; V gene: TRBV11-2; CDR3 protein: CASSQGGLAQLNEQFF
J gene: TRBJ2-1; V gene: TRBV3-1/TRBV3-2; CDR3 protein: CASSQGTGRNEQFF
J gene: TRBJ1-5; V gene: TRBV2; CDR3 protein: CASSQDIFSNQPQHF
J gene: TRBJ1-2; V gene: TRBV19; CDR3 protein: CATNVAGGLLGSGYTF
J gene: TRBJ1-2; V gene: TRBV28; CDR3 protein: CASSWTGVGVNYGYTF
J gene: TRBJ2-5; V gene: TRBV7-9; CDR3 protein: CASSFRDRGRLAGVETQYF
J gene: TRBJ2-2; V gene: TRBV10-3; CDR3 protein: CAISVLIPGQGTGELFF
J gene: TRBJ1-4; V gene: TRBV21-1; CDR3 protein: CASTATGTGTWMKKLFF
J gene: TRBJ2-1; V gene: TRBV11-3; CDR3 protein: CASSSSERVAEAWNEQFF
J gene: TRBJ1-1; V gene: TRBV5-1; CDR3 protein: CASSFPGGNTEAFF
J gene: TRBJ2-2; V gene: TRBV5-1; CDR3 protein: CASSLAPQGYGELFF
J gene: TRBJ2-2; V gene: TRBV6-2/TRBV6-3; CDR3 protein: CASSVSGGSVYTGELFF
J gene: TRBJ2-1; V gene: TRBV6-5; CDR3 protein: CASSYVTAHNEQFF
J gene: TRBJ1-1; V gene: TRBV6-6; CDR3 protein: CASSYPTTGGTEAFF
J gene: TRBJ1-2; V gene: TRBV2; CDR3 protein: CASGAFLTGLGGYTF
J gene: TRBJ1-1; V gene: TRBV5-1; CDR3 protein: CASSRAGRGMNTEAFF
J gene: TRBJ1-4; V gene: TRBV5-4; CDR3 protein: CASSLDSPEKLFF
J gene: TRBJ2-5; V gene: TRBV6-5; CDR3 protein: CASSPTGLAKTQYF
J gene: TRBJ2-5; V gene: TRBV5-6; CDR3 protein: CASSFRGRARGETQYF
J gene: TRBJ2-2; V gene: TRBV4-3; CDR3 protein: CASSHGQGITGELFF
J gene: TRBJ2-5; V gene: TRBV11-2; CDR3 protein: CASSRTPGGTQETQYF
J gene: TRBJ2-3; V gene: TRBV4-3; CDR3 protein: CASSPRWRDPSTDTQYF
J gene: TRBJ1-5; V gene: TRBV28; CDR3 protein: CASRGGSGNQPQHF
J gene: TRBJ1-1; V gene: TRBV2; CDR3 protein: CASSEGRGSKGFMNTEAFF
J gene: TRBJ2-1; V gene: TRBV2; CDR3 protein: CASKLAGDLEQFF
J gene: TRBJ2-1; V gene: TRBV10-1; CDR3 protein: CASSEFVGGNEQFF
J gene: TRBJ1-1; V gene: TRBV5-4; CDR3 protein: CASSLGGGTEAFF
J gene: TRBJ1-4; V gene: TRBV6-5; CDR3 protein: CASKEGDEKLFF
J gene: TRBJ2-2; V gene: TRBV7-2; CDR3 protein: CASSLRRLAGVVGELFF
J gene: TRBJ2-5; V gene: TRBV3-1/TRBV3-2; CDR3 protein: CASSRSQGPETQYF
J gene: TRBJ2-5; V gene: TRBV6-5; CDR3 protein: CASSYDRGQETQYF
J gene: TRBJ2-1; V gene: TRBV5-6; CDR3 protein: CASSSRQGALANEQFF
J gene: TRBJ1-1; V gene: TRBV7-7; CDR3 protein: CASSLSGNTEAFF
J gene: TRBJ1-4; V gene: TRBV5-1; CDR3 protein: CASGPGQGIKELFF
J gene: TRBJ2-1; V gene: TRBV18; CDR3 protein: CASSPPGSYRGNEQFF
J gene: TRBJ2-1; V gene: TRBV7-2; CDR3 protein: CASSGGSPYNEQFF
J gene: TRBJ2-2; V gene: TRBV6-4; CDR3 protein: CASSSGRDTGELFF
J gene: TRBJ1-3; V gene: TRBV28; CDR3 protein: CASSLKGGSGNTIYF
J gene: TRBJ1-5; V gene: TRBV19; CDR3 protein: CASILRRDQPQHF
J gene: TRBJ1-1; V gene: TRBV30; CDR3 protein: CAFIRTYLRNTEAFF
J gene: TRBJ1-2; V gene: TRBV7-2; CDR3 protein: CASSFQQGRSNYGYTF
J gene: TRBJ1-1; V gene: TRBV4-3; CDR3 protein: CASRQGIGYTEAFF
J gene: TRBJ1-4; V gene: TRBV30; CDR3 protein: CAWRPEGVQTNEKLFF
J gene: TRBJ2-3; V gene: TRBV7-9; CDR3 protein: CASSSRGDPGSSTDTQYF
J gene: TRBJ1-1; V gene: TRBV5-4; CDR3 protein: CASSLDQGLQIPITEAFF
J gene: TRBJ1-1; V gene: TRBV27; CDR3 protein: CASSSSANTEAFF
J gene: TRBJ1-4; V gene: TRBV30; CDR3 protein: CAWSAGVTNEKLFF
J gene: TRBJ1-1; V gene: TRBV3-1/TRBV3-2; CDR3 protein: CASSQGTGSTEAFF